This T cell receptor (beta chain) was captured by sequencing in a study of cytomegalovirus exposure and HLA in healthy donors (TCRdb year 2017). Regarding the research as a whole: An earlier analysis of about 560 of the donors reported about 280 Gb of sequence data and 117 million unique TCR beta sequences obtained from roughly 180 million T cells. Roughly 300 gigabases of sequencing data and 70 million to 100 million unique TCR sequences were included in an early release covering roughly 600 HLA-typed donors. Of the approximately 400 genotyped donors, over 65% fell in the genetic ancestry cluster associated with self-reported Caucasian donors. The study aimed to test whether cataloging public T cell receptors could reveal signatures of past pathogen exposure. Using immunosequencing, the study profiled T cell repertoires from around 670 subjects and related those repertoires to cytomegalovirus serostatus. A separate validation cohort of approximately 130 different subjects was used in addition to the roughly 670-subject first cohort. The study combined high-throughput TCR immunosequencing, statistical association of individual TCRs with disease status, and machine learning to predict cytomegalovirus infection status. In a later analysis, previously published TCR beta repertoires from 550 to 750 donors were re-analyzed and high-resolution HLA genotyping was added so that TCR occurrence patterns could be studied. Rather than drawing on any new phenotypic data, the later analysis identified candidate immune exposures from TCR beta sequences and the way those sequences occurred across donors. In an earlier analysis of several hundred of the donors, high-throughput TCR beta sequencing was used to judge whether each TCR beta V gene segment behaved as functional or pseudogenic. Donor age, sex, ethnicity and CMV serostatus were compiled alongside the repertoire data. A later genetic analysis used genome-wide SNP genotypes for about 60% of the roughly 700 donors, treating that subset as a discovery cohort. Every discovery cohort repertoire had been produced on one sequencing platform. HLA typing covered class I and class II loci at four-digit resolution. The number of typed donors differed by locus: roughly 629-630 for A, B, C, DRB1 and DQB1; 500 to 550 for DQA1; 600 to 610 for DPA1; and some 430 for DPB1. Because of strong linkage in the cohort, roughly five DR-DQ haplotypes were treated as single units for association and clustering. Among almost 400 genotyped donors of the cohort, an average of roughly 240,000 unique TCR beta nucleotide sequences were sequenced per donor, about a sixth of them non-productive.

CDR1 and CDR2 are read off the germline V gene as MNHEY and SVGAGI. A distance of 10 bases separates the germline ends of V and J, which lose 2 bases and 12 bases respectively. The cysteine opens and the phenylalanine closes a CDR3 of 11 amino acids. Only CDR3 DNA is held: 33 bases, read in frame from base 1. Here is what the overall study found, with its caveats: Some IMGT-functional V segments, including TRBV6-2 and TRBV6-3, could not be told apart with the 87-base-pair reads, so those segments were excluded. The cohort was sequenced for TCR beta chains only, and without alpha or paired-chain data the features that could be detected were limited. Because counts were too low, more than 15 rarely observed V segments, including chromosome 9 orphons, were left out of the earlier analysis of 500 to 650 of the donors. A further reported finding was that TCR beta sequences accurately predicted the HLA-A and HLA-B alleles for most subjects in the first cohort. In an earlier analysis of more than 500 of the donors, most TCR beta V segments appeared in productive rearrangements about 87% or about 30% of the time, broadly matching IMGT annotations. The sequencing pipeline was judged likely to have produced a cluster of highly shared sequence variants as a technical artifact. In a later analysis, TCR association rates were found to vary across HLA loci, with the most associated TCRs seen for DRB1 alleles and the fewest for HLA-C alleles. In a later genetic analysis, fewer N-insertions in productive TCRs were reported among donors in an Asian-associated ancestry cluster than the roughly 640-donor mean. Because HLA typing was unavailable for some donors at each locus, only the typed subset was used in association tests. In a later genetic analysis, a missense DCLRE1C variant was associated with V-gene and J-gene trimming of TCR beta chains, and the association was replicated in an independent cohort. Sequencing depth was assumed to be roughly uniform across donors in the presence/absence analyses, though that assumption may not hold. CMV serostatus was the only immune exposure information available for the cohort. When HLA alleles, especially DR and DQ, strongly co-occurred, attributing TCR associations to individual alleles was difficult. It was suggested by the authors that the approach could potentially be generalized to other disease states and immunological phenotypes. Across donors, most TCR sequences were observed very rarely, whereas some public TCRs were present in many individuals. A later analysis associated 15,000 to 20,000 TCR beta sequences with specific HLA alleles at a false discovery rate of 0.05. Compared with equally common non-associated chains, HLA-associated TCR beta chains in a later analysis were more clonally expanded and had lower generation probabilities. In a later analysis, most CMV-associated TCR beta chains were found to appear HLA-restricted, with HLA associations seemingly driven largely by CMV exposure. In a later analysis, several top co-occurrence clusters were reported to appear linked to parvovirus B19, influenza, CMV and Epstein-Barr virus. Linkage disequilibrium might explain the correlated functional status among segregating V segments, but an unknown experimental factor could not be ruled out. Cytomegalovirus status was reported to be diagnosed by the classifier with high specificity and sensitivity in both the original and validation cohorts. In vitro tests confirmed that three of the cytomegalovirus-associated TCR beta chains recognize cytomegalovirus antigens. The study gave a list of about 170 TCR beta chains associated with cytomegalovirus.

The cohort was made up of around 720 healthy bone marrow donors. All cohort members were sampled while nominally healthy, although unrecorded immune exposures were likely present. The donor tested CMV seronegative and was one of the 352 seronegative cohort members. A peripheral blood sample was collected from each donor, and TCR beta sequencing was performed on peripheral blood mononuclear cells. The Qiagen DNeasy Blood Extraction Kit was used to extract genomic DNA from the blood cell samples. Receptors were amplified or captured by the immunoSEQ multiplex PCR assay. For the multiplex PCR, a mixture combining 60 forward primers for TCR Vbeta segments and 13 reverse primers for TCR Jbeta segments was used. A multiplex PCR assay on genomic DNA amplified the CDR3 region of rearranged TCR beta genes. The amplified TCR beta libraries were sequenced on the Illumina HiSeq System as 87-base-pair reads. The source study handled its data this way. Across the 670 or so repertoires, a later analysis counted 78 million or so unique TCR beta chains, 9.5 million to 12 million of which were shared by at least two donors. Raw reads were error-corrected and collapsed into unique sequences with a nearest-neighbor algorithm that merged closely related sequences to remove PCR and sequencing errors. CDR3 sequences were aligned to IMGT reference sequences to assign V, D and J gene segments. For a sequence to be retained, a match of at least six nucleotides to both a V gene segment and a J gene segment was required. A rearrangement counted as productive if the CDR3 had no stop codons and remained in frame with V and J, and every other rearrangement counted as non-productive. Following IMGT convention, CDR3 was defined as the stretch from the second conserved V-encoded cysteine up to the conserved J-encoded phenylalanine. In an earlier analysis of 550 to 650 of the donors, sequences lacking an unambiguous match to a single V gene segment were excluded. In an earlier analysis of about 590 of the donors, a V segment was called functional when productive rearrangements were above 56.7%, and segregating when the standard deviation between donors exceeded 5%. A statistical classification framework was built to diagnose cytomegalovirus status from the catalog of TCR beta chain sequences. In a later analysis, TCR nucleotide sequences were compared against IMGT/GENE-DB human TR gene sequences so that V and J genes could be assigned. In a later analysis, CDR3 sequences and most-parsimonious VDJ recombination scenarios were assigned using the TCRdist pipeline. In a later analysis, every TCR beta chain was defined by the combination of its CDR3 amino acid sequence and its V-gene family, and reads without a unique V-gene family were dropped. A later analysis removed 592 highly shared, low-generation-probability nucleotide sequences to deal with suspected cross-contamination and a sequencing artifact. In a later analysis, a clonal expansion index for each public chain was calculated from normalized within-repertoire ranks of inferred template counts. In a later analysis, generation probabilities were computed using a VDJ recombination model fitted to out-of-frame rearrangements, and the results were checked against IGoR. In a later analysis, hypergeometric tests were used to score TCR-TCR, TCR-HLA and TCR-CMV co-occurrence, with a repertoire-size bias correction applied to TCR pairs. A later analysis estimated false discovery rates by permuting HLA or CMV assignments 20 times. In a later analysis, co-occurring TCRs were grouped using DBSCAN, with TCRdist sequence similarity added in when clustering inside HLA-allele-positive subsets. For co-occurrence clustering, repertoires with fewer than 30,000 or more than 120,000 public chains were excluded, along with several repertoires with anomalous nucleotide sharing. TCRdb mirrors the immuneACCESS table, restricted to in-frame sequences. Some clones are absent from its copies; in checked studies, under half trace to an unresolved V gene, and the reason for the others is unknown. The D gene and trimming were derived from the DNA, and the V and J assignments and clone size from that table. The sample has 95,000 to 150,000 clones on record, about three quarters of them singletons. The ten most abundant clones make up around 1.3% of the sample.

This clone was counted only a few times. Its antigen remains undetermined. No base qualities exist here, and no much larger clone lies one base off it. This TCR derives from a female donor in good health and CMV-seronegative. Sequenced: PBMCs. The chain is made from TRBV6-5 and TRBJ1-1, with the D gene not confidently named. The CDR3 protein sequence reads: CASSYPPSTFF. In nucleotide form, the sequence is TGTGCCAGCAGTTACCCCCCTTCTACTTTCTTT.